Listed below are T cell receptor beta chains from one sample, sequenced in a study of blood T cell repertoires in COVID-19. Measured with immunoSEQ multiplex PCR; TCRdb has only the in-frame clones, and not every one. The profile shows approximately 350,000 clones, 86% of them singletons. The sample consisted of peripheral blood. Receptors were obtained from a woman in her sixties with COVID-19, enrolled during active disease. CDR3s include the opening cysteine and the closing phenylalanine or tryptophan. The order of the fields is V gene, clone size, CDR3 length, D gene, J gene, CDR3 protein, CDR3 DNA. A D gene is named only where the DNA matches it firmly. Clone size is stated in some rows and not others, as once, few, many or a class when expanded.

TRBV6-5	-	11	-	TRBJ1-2	CASRSIYGYTF	TGTGCCAGCAGGTCCATCTATGGCTACACCTTC
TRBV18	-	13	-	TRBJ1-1	CASSPDTVTEAFF	TGTGCCAGCTCACCAGACACCGTCACTGAAGCTTTCTTT
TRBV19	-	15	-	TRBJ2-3	CASSISGAPPETQYF	TGTGCCAGTAGTATATCAGGGGCCCCGCCAGAGACGCAGTATTTT
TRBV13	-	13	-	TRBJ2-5	CASSQDSQETQYF	TGTGCCAGCAGCCAGGACAGTCAAGAGACCCAGTACTTC
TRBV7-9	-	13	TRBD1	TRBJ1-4	CASSNRGREKLFF	TGTGCCAGCAGCAACAGGGGGCGTGAAAAACTGTTTTTT
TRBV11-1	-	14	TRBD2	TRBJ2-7	CASSRSGGNYEQYF	TGTGCCAGCAGCCGCAGCGGGGGAAACTACGAGCAGTACTTC
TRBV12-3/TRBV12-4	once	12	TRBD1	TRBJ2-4	CASRQGSFIQYF	TGTGCCAGCAGACAGGGGTCTTTCATTCAGTACTTC
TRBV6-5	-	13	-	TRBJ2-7	CASSYGPSYEQYF	TGTGCCAGCAGTTACGGCCCCTCCTACGAGCAGTACTTC
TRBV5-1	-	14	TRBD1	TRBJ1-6	CASSLRQGDSPLHF	TGCGCCAGCTCCCTGAGACAGGGTGATTCACCCCTCCACTTT
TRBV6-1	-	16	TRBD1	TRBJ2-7	CASSEAGTGGNYEQYF	TGTGCCAGCAGTGAAGCGGGGACAGGGGGAAACTACGAGCAGTACTTC
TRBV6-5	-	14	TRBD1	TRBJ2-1	CASSSGTGAVEQFF	TGTGCCAGCAGTAGCGGGACAGGGGCCGTTGAGCAGTTCTTC
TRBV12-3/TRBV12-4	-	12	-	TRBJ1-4	CASSFGNEKLFF	TGTGCCAGCAGTTTCGGTAATGAAAAACTGTTTTTT
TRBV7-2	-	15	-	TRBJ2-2	CASSLAAGNTGELFF	TGTGCCAGCAGCTTAGCGGCGGGGAACACCGGGGAGCTGTTTTTT
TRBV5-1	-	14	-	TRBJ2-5	CASSDQGTQETQYF	TGCGCCAGCAGTGATCAGGGGACCCAAGAGACCCAGTACTTC
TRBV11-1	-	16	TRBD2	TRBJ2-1	CASSLTSGTYYNEQFF	TGTGCCAGCAGCTTAACTAGCGGGACCTACTACAATGAGCAGTTCTTC
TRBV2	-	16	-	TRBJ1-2	CASSPPSDISDYGYTF	TGTGCCAGCAGTCCACCCTCAGACATATCAGACTATGGCTACACCTTC
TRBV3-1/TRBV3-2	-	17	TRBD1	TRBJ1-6	CASSQASSSRGDSPLHF	TGTGCCAGCAGCCAAGCGTCCTCGTCCAGGGGGGATTCACCCCTCCACTTT
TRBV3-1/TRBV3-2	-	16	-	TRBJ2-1	CASSRLLVPAGNEQFF	TGTGCCAGCAGCCGACTATTAGTCCCTGCCGGGAATGAGCAGTTCTTC
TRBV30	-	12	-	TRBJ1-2	CAWSVRTLGYTF	TGTGCCTGGAGTGTACGGACTCTTGGCTACACCTTC
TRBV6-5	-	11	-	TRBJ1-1	CASSSSTEAFF	TGTGCCAGCAGTTCTTCCACTGAAGCTTTCTTT
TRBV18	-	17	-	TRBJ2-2	CASSPQAGALNTGELFF	TGTGCCAGCTCACCACAGGCAGGGGCGTTGAACACCGGGGAGCTGTTTTTT
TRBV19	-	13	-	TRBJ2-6	CASTSSGANVLTF	TGTGCCAGTACTAGCTCTGGGGCCAACGTCCTGACTTTC
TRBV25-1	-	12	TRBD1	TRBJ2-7	CASSKWTGEQYF	TGTGCCAGCAGTAAGTGGACAGGCGAGCAGTACTTC
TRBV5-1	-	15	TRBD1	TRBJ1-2	CASSSGAGGRDGYTF	TGCGCCAGCAGCAGTGGGGCAGGGGGGCGCGATGGCTACACCTTC
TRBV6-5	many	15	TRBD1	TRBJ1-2	CASTYLGQGFRGYTF	TGTGCCAGCACTTACCTAGGACAGGGCTTTCGGGGCTACACCTTC
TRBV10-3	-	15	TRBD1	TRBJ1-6	CAISDPGQGGSPLHF	TGTGCCATCAGCGATCCGGGACAGGGCGGTTCACCCCTCCACTTT
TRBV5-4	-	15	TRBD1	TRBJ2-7	CASSSAGTGYREQYF	TGTGCCAGCAGTTCCGCCGGGACAGGGTATAGAGAGCAGTACTTC
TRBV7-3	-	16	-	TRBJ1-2	CASSPPQSFENYGYTF	TGTGCCAGCAGCCCCCCCCAGTCCTTCGAAAATTATGGCTACACCTTC
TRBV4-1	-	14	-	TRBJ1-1	CASSRILNRDEAFF	TGCGCCAGCAGCCGAATCCTGAACCGGGATGAAGCTTTCTTT
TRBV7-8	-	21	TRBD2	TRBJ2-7	CASSLSSPVSGTSGGTYEQYF	TGTGCCAGCAGCTTATCATCCCCGGTTTCGGGGACTAGCGGGGGGACCTACGAGCAGTACTTC
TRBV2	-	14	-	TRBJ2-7	CASSAGSGSYEQYF	TGTGCCAGCAGTGCTGGGTCAGGTTCCTACGAGCAGTACTTC
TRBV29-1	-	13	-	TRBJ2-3	CSASAYSTDTQYF	TGCAGCGCCTCTGCGTATAGCACAGATACGCAGTATTTT
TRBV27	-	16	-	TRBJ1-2	CASSLSADSRNYGYTF	TGTGCCAGCAGTTTATCCGCGGACAGCCGTAACTATGGCTACACCTTC
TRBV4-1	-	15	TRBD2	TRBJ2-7	CASSRGTSGDYEQYF	TGCGCCAGCAGCCGAGGGACTAGCGGGGACTACGAGCAGTACTTC
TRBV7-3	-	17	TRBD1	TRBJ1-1	CASSPDPGRQGAYEAFF	TGTGCCAGCAGCCCCGACCCCGGAAGACAGGGGGCATATGAAGCTTTCTTT
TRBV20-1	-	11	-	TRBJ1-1	CSARQDTEAFF	TGCAGTGCTCGTCAGGACACTGAAGCTTTCTTT
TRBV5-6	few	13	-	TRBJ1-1	CASSFGVGTEAFF	TGTGCCAGCAGTTTCGGGGTCGGCACTGAAGCTTTCTTT
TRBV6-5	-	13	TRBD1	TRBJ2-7	CASRRQGANEQYF	TGTGCCAGCAGACGGCAGGGGGCAAACGAGCAGTACTTC
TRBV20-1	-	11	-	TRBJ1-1	CSAEGGTEAFF	TGCAGTGCTGAAGGGGGCACTGAAGCTTTCTTT
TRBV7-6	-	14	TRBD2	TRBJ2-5	CASSHRAGGETQYF	TGTGCCAGCAGCCATCGGGCGGGGGGAGAGACCCAGTACTTC
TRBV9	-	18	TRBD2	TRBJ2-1	CASSAAPPGLAGKNEQFF	TGTGCCAGCAGCGCTGCACCTCCGGGACTAGCGGGGAAGAATGAGCAGTTCTTC
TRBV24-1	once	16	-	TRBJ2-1	CATSDGGTANYNEQFF	TGTGCCACCAGTGATGGCGGGACAGCTAACTACAATGAGCAGTTCTTC
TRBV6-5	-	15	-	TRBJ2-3	CATKWLGTGTDTQYF	TGTGCCACCAAGTGGTTAGGGACTGGCACAGATACGCAGTATTTT
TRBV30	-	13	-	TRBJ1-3	CAWSAGQTNTIYF	TGTGCCTGGAGTGCAGGACAGACAAACACCATATATTTT
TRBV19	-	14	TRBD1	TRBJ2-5	CASRDRGRGETQYF	TGTGCCAGTAGGGACAGGGGACGCGGGGAGACCCAGTACTTC
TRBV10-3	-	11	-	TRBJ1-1	CASSINTEAFF	TGTGCCAGCTCTATTAACACTGAAGCTTTCTTT
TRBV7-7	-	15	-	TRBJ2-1	CASSLRQGVVYEQFF	TGTGCCAGCAGCTTAAGGCAAGGGGTTGTATATGAGCAGTTCTTC
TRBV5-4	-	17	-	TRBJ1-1	CASSLVPNLLMNTEAFF	TGTGCCAGCAGCTTGGTACCGAATTTACTTATGAACACTGAAGCTTTCTTT
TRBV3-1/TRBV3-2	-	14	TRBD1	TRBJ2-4	CASSQDRQGDIQYF	TGTGCCAGCAGCCAAGACAGACAGGGTGACATTCAGTACTTC
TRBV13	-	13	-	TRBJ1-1	CASSLTPGEGAFF	TGTGCCAGCAGCTTAACCCCCGGGGAGGGAGCTTTCTTT
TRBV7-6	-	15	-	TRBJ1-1	CASSLDGGTNTEAFF	TGTGCCAGCAGCTTAGACGGGGGTACGAACACTGAAGCTTTCTTT
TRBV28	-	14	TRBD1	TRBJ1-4	CASSTRDSDEKLFF	TGTGCCAGCAGTACCCGGGACAGTGATGAAAAACTGTTTTTT
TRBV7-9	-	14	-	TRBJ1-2	CASSLEARADPYTF	TGTGCCAGCAGCTTAGAGGCCAGGGCCGACCCTTACACCTTC
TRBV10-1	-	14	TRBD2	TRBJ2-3	CASSATSGGSTQYF	TGCGCCAGCAGTGCTACTAGCGGGGGGTCGACGCAGTATTTT
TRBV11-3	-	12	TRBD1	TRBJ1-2	CASSPTGDGYTF	TGTGCCAGCAGCCCGACAGGGGATGGCTACACCTTC